These T cell receptor beta chains were read from a single sample in a study of immune cell composition in non-small cell lung cancer. The repertoire was sequenced with immunoSEQ multiplex PCR; TCRdb's copy has only in-frame clones and lacks some. The sample has 4,500 to 5,500 clones; around 77% are singletons. Sequenced sample: non-adjacent lung tissue. These receptor sequences come from a human donor with non-small cell lung cancer. Each CDR3 is given with its conserved first and last residue.

v_call: TRBV7-9; j_call: TRBJ2-7; cdr3_aa: CASSQDLGQGYEQYF
v_call: TRBV7-9; j_call: TRBJ1-3; cdr3_aa: CASSLTGAGNTIYF
v_call: TRBV5-4; j_call: TRBJ2-1; cdr3_aa: CASGTGLEGGEQFF
v_call: TRBV11-3; j_call: TRBJ2-3; cdr3_aa: CASSLGTSGAVDTQYF
v_call: TRBV6-5; j_call: TRBJ1-1; cdr3_aa: CASSYLGPGTEAFF
v_call: TRBV28; j_call: TRBJ2-7; cdr3_aa: CASSASTGGVYEQYF
v_call: TRBV28; j_call: TRBJ2-7; cdr3_aa: CASSLSDRVRREQYF
v_call: TRBV11-2; j_call: TRBJ1-5; cdr3_aa: CASSLTGDLQPQHF
v_call: TRBV5-1; j_call: TRBJ2-7; cdr3_aa: CASSMQGAYEQYF
v_call: TRBV18; j_call: TRBJ2-3; cdr3_aa: CASSPSGFTDTQYF
v_call: TRBV6-4; j_call: TRBJ1-2; cdr3_aa: CASSDGQDPNYGYTF
v_call: TRBV18; j_call: TRBJ2-7; cdr3_aa: CASSSSRVVGEQYF
v_call: TRBV19; j_call: TRBJ1-3; cdr3_aa: CASSARTGAAGNTIYF
v_call: TRBV4-2; j_call: TRBJ1-6; cdr3_aa: CASSLGSGAGTNSPLHF
v_call: TRBV7-6; j_call: TRBJ1-1; cdr3_aa: CASSLNTNTEAFF
v_call: TRBV19; j_call: TRBJ2-1; cdr3_aa: CASSIPGGGLAGNEQFF
v_call: TRBV19; j_call: TRBJ1-1; cdr3_aa: CATTPRGLNTEAFF
v_call: TRBV19; j_call: TRBJ2-7; cdr3_aa: CASSMTGNEQYF
v_call: TRBV28; j_call: TRBJ2-2; cdr3_aa: CASSSLAASTGELFF
v_call: TRBV19; j_call: TRBJ1-5; cdr3_aa: CASSPRVGYSNQPQHF
v_call: TRBV6-1; j_call: TRBJ1-1; cdr3_aa: CASLQGGLNTEAFF
v_call: TRBV5-1; j_call: TRBJ1-5; cdr3_aa: CASSPGGNQPQHF
v_call: TRBV7-2; j_call: TRBJ1-2; cdr3_aa: CASSLGALGQGNYGYTF
v_call: TRBV7-9; j_call: TRBJ2-2; cdr3_aa: CASSLGTGGLANTGELFF
v_call: TRBV4-3; j_call: TRBJ1-2; cdr3_aa: CASSAGTGYGYTF
v_call: TRBV7-9; j_call: TRBJ1-6; cdr3_aa: CASSLWSGSESPLHF
v_call: TRBV10-3; j_call: TRBJ2-7; cdr3_aa: CASGDRGLSYEQYF
v_call: TRBV5-1; j_call: TRBJ2-3; cdr3_aa: CASSLGRAEGFTDTQYF
v_call: TRBV6-1; j_call: TRBJ1-1; cdr3_aa: CASSPRQVNTEAFF
v_call: TRBV5-4; j_call: TRBJ2-7; cdr3_aa: CASSGGSSGGSYEQYF
v_call: TRBV19; j_call: TRBJ1-2; cdr3_aa: CASSIEVSSGGYTF
v_call: TRBV28; j_call: TRBJ1-5; cdr3_aa: CASTGGFSNQPQHF
v_call: TRBV6-5; j_call: TRBJ1-1; cdr3_aa: CASSPSIWNTEAFF
v_call: TRBV7-2; j_call: TRBJ2-3; cdr3_aa: CASSELAGGPGTQYF
v_call: TRBV6-1; j_call: TRBJ2-2; cdr3_aa: CASSRTLRTGELFF
v_call: TRBV6-5; j_call: TRBJ1-6; cdr3_aa: CASSYSGGGSPLHF
v_call: TRBV28; j_call: TRBJ2-1; cdr3_aa: CASSGAGFRGFSYNEQFF
v_call: TRBV18; j_call: TRBJ1-3; cdr3_aa: CASSPWARAGNTIYF
v_call: TRBV5-4; j_call: TRBJ1-6; cdr3_aa: CASSPGRGGINSPLHF
v_call: TRBV6-6; j_call: TRBJ1-2; cdr3_aa: CASSLGQGVSGYTF
v_call: TRBV28; j_call: TRBJ2-1; cdr3_aa: CASSLWGGRSNEQFF
v_call: TRBV5-6; j_call: TRBJ1-1; cdr3_aa: CASSLRDRGYTEAFF
v_call: TRBV5-1; j_call: TRBJ2-7; cdr3_aa: CASSSGQGSYEQYF
v_call: TRBV5-1; j_call: TRBJ2-1; cdr3_aa: CASSLTGDGVNEQFF
v_call: TRBV2; j_call: TRBJ2-2; cdr3_aa: CASSATGGELFF
v_call: TRBV18; j_call: TRBJ2-1; cdr3_aa: CASSPNRADNEQFF
v_call: TRBV11-2; j_call: TRBJ2-3; cdr3_aa: CASSPGAKDTQYF
v_call: TRBV6-5; j_call: TRBJ2-1; cdr3_aa: CASRKQGGSYNEQFF
v_call: TRBV19; j_call: TRBJ1-1; cdr3_aa: CASTSWGLNTEAFF
v_call: TRBV6-5; j_call: TRBJ1-2; cdr3_aa: CASRKTTQSLYGYTF
v_call: TRBV6-9; j_call: TRBJ1-4; cdr3_aa: CASSYAPLRDEKLFF